Detailed here is one T cell receptor beta chain. The CDR3 runs 13 residues. V lost 5 bases to trimming and J lost 7 bases, with 15 bases between them. The germline gives CDR1 SGHTA, CDR2 FQGTGA. This specimen comes from a study of shared clonotypes between healthy human individuals. Profiling relied on immunoSEQ multiplex PCR, and the TCRdb table lists in-frame clones only, not all of them. This sample has approximately 1.1 million clones, with approximately 80% found just once. The genes are TRBV7-3 and TRBJ2-7; no firm D call. The source is a man younger than 35 in good health. Some clones in this sample may be carry-over from other donors' samples. What was sequenced was memory CD4+ T cells from PBMCs. Specified subset: CD45RA-negative fraction. CDR3 amino acids: CASSLDPSGEQYF. The CDR3 region has the DNA TGTGCCAGCAGCCTAGACCCCTCTGGGGAGCAGTACTTC.